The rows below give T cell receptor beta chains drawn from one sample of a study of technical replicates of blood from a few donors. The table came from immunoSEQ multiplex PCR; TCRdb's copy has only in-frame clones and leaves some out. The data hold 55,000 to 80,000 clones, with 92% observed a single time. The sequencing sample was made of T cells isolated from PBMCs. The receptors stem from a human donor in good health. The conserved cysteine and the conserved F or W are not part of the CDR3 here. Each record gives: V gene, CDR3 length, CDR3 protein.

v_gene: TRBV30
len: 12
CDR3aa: AWSAPDRGYEQY

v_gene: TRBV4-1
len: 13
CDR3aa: ASSQDLAGYNEQF

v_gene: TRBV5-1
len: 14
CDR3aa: ASSGTSGRNPDTQY

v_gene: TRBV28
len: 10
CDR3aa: ASSIRTGEQY

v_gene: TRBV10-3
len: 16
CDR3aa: AISTPNGRSGFSYEQY

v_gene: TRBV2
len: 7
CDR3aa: ATGDTQY

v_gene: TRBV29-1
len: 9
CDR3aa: SVSGNTEAF

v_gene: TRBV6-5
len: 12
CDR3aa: ASSLLALNTEAF

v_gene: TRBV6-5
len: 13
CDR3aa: ASLPGLSSYNEQF

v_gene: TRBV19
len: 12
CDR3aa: ASSTGQGSQPQH

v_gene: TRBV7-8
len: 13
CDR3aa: ASSSQDSTPPEQY

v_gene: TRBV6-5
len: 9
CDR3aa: ASTRAGEQY

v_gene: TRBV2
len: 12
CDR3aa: ASSRNRADYGYT

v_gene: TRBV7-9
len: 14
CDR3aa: ASSPWTGGDYNEQF

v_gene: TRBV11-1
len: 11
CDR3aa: ASSLDGNYGYT

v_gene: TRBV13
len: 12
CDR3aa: ASSPRLATDTQY

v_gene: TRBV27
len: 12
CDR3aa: ASSTTGYNYGYT

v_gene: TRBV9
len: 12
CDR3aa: ASSDAAGDQPQH

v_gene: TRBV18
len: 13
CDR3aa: ASSPPDRGNQPQH

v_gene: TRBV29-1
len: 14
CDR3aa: SVHPGLAGAYNEQF